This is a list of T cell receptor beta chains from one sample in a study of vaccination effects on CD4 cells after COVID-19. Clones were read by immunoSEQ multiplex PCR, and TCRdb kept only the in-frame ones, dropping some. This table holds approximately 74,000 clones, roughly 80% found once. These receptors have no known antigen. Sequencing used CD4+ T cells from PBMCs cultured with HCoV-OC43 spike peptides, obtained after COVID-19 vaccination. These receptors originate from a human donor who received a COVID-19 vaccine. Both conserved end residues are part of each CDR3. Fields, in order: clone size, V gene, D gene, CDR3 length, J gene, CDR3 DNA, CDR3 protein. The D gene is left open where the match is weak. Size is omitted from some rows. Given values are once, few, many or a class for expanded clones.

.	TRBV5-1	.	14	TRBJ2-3	TGCGCCAGCAGCTTGTCTGGGGGGTCTGATACGCAGTATTTT	CASSLSGGSDTQYF
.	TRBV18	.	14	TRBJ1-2	TGTGCCAGCTCACCAGGGGACTCATATTATGGCTACACCTTC	CASSPGDSYYGYTF
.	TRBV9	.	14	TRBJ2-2	TGTGCCAGCTCCCCACCCACGAACACCGGGGAGCTGTTTTTT	CASSPPTNTGELFF
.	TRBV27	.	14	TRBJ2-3	TGTGCCAGCAGCGAACGTCTAGGCGCAGATACGCAGTATTTT	CASSERLGADTQYF
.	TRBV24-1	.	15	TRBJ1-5	TGTGCCACCAGTGATATGAGGGCCGGGGACGGGCCCCAGCATTTT	CATSDMRAGDGPQHF
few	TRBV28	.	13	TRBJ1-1	TGTGCCACACTTACAACCACGAACACTGAAGCTTTCTTT	CATLTTTNTEAFF
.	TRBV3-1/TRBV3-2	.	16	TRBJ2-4	TGTGCCAGCAGCCAACTGGACGGACTAGCCAAAAACATTCAGTACTTC	CASSQLDGLAKNIQYF
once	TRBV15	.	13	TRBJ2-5	TGTGCCACCAGCAGAGATAGCGAGGGGACCCAGTACTTC	CATSRDSEGTQYF
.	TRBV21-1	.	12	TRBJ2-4	TGTGCCAGCAGCAGCGGAGTTAACATTCAGTACTTC	CASSSGVNIQYF
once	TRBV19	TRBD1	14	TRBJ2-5	TGTGCCAGTAGTAAGGGGACAGGGAGAGAGACCCAGTACTTC	CASSKGTGRETQYF
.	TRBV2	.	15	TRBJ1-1	TGTGCCAGCAAACTCACTTTGACAGCTAACACTGAAGCTTTCTTT	CASKLTLTANTEAFF
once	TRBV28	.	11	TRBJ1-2	TGTGCCAGCAGTTTAGGCAGGGCCTACACCTTC	CASSLGRAYTF
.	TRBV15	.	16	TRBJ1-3	TGTGCCACCAGCAAAGACAGGACACGCTCTGGAAACACCATATATTTT	CATSKDRTRSGNTIYF
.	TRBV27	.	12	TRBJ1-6	TGTGCCAGCAGTTCCCTCGGGAATACCCTCCACTTT	CASSSLGNTLHF
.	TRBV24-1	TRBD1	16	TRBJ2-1	TGTGCCACCAGTCCCTGGACAGGGGGATCCTACAATGAGCAGTTCTTC	CATSPWTGGSYNEQFF
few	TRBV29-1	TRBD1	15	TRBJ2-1	TGCAGCGTTCTAGAACCGGGACAGGGAGGCAATGAGCAGTTCTTC	CSVLEPGQGGNEQFF
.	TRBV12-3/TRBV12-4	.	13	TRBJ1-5	TGTGCCAGCAGTCCGTATAGCAATCAGCCCCAGCATTTT	CASSPYSNQPQHF
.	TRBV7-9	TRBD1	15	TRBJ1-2	TGTGCCAGCAGCTTAGCGCTCGGGACAGGGGATGGCTACACCTTC	CASSLALGTGDGYTF
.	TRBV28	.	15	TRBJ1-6	TGTGCCAGCACTATAGAGGACAGCCCTAATTCACCCCTCCACTTT	CASTIEDSPNSPLHF
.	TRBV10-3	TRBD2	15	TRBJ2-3	TGTGCCATCAGTACCCGGGGGGGCGGATTAGATACGCAGTATTTT	CAISTRGGGLDTQYF
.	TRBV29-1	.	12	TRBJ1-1	TGCAGCGTTGGAAGGGGAAACACTGAAGCTTTCTTT	CSVGRGNTEAFF
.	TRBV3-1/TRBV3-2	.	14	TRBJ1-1	TGTGCCAGCTCGTTCCTCAGGGACGGCACTGAAGCTTTCTTT	CASSFLRDGTEAFF
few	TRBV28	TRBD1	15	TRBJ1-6	TGTGCCAGCAGTTTCCCGGGACAGGGGGGGTCACCCCTCCACTTT	CASSFPGQGGSPLHF
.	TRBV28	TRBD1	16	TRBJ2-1	TGTGCCAGCAGTTTACCTCCGGGACAGGTTGACAATGAGCAGTTCTTC	CASSLPPGQVDNEQFF
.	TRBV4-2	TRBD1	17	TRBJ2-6	TGTGCCAGCAGCCCTCGGGACAGGGGTTCTGGGGCCAACGTCCTGACTTTC	CASSPRDRGSGANVLTF
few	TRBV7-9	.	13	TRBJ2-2	TGTGCCAGCAGCTCGACAACCACCGGGGAGCTGTTTTTT	CASSSTTTGELFF
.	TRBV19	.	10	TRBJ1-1	TGTGCCAGTAGCGGACGACGAGCTTTCTTT	CASSGRRAFF
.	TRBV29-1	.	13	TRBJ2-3	TGCAGCGCTGATGCAGGGAGCACAGATACGCAGTATTTT	CSADAGSTDTQYF
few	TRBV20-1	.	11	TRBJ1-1	TGCAGTGTTTCCGAAGGGTCAATAGCTTTCTTT	CSVSEGSIAFF
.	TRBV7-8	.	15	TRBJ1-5	TGTGCCAGCAGCTCGACGGCGGGGAGGGGGCAGCCCCAGCATTTT	CASSSTAGRGQPQHF
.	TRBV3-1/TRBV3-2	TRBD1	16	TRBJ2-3	TGTGCCAGCAGCCAATCCCGGGACAGGGCCACAGATACGCAGTATTTT	CASSQSRDRATDTQYF
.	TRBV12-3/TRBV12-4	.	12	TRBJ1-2	TGTGCCAGCAACTCTAATGGCTATGGCTACACCTTC	CASNSNGYGYTF
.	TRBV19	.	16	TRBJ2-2	TGTGCCAGTAGTTCCTACGGAGGGACTAACACCGGGGAGCTGTTTTTT	CASSSYGGTNTGELFF
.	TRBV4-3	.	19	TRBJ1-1	TGCGCCAGCAGCCAAGGCGGGTCCCAGGGTAGTTTTTGGTTCACTGAAGCTTTCTTT	CASSQGGSQGSFWFTEAFF
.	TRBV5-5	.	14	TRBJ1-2	TGTGCCAGCAGAAGAGACCCGGCGGGCTATGGCTACACCTTC	CASRRDPAGYGYTF
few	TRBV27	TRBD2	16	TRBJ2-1	TGTGCCAGCAGGCCCGTGAGCGGGGGTTTTTACAATGAGCAGTTCTTC	CASRPVSGGFYNEQFF
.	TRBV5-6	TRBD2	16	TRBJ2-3	TGTGCCAGCAGCCCCCGAAGGCTAGCGGGGGAGGATACGCAGTATTTT	CASSPRRLAGEDTQYF
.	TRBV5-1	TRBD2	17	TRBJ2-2	TGCGCCAGCAGCTTGGCCGGCGGGGGGGCGTACACCGGGGAGCTGTTTTTT	CASSLAGGGAYTGELFF
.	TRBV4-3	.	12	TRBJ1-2	TGCGCCAGCAGCCAAGGACGGTATGGCTACACCTTC	CASSQGRYGYTF
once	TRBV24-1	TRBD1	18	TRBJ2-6	TGTGCCACCAGTGACTCCGGACAGGGTCTTTCTGGGGCCAACGTCCTGACTTTC	CATSDSGQGLSGANVLTF
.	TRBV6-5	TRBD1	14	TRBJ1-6	TGTGCCAGCAGTTGGGACAGGTTAGGATCACCCCTCCACTTT	CASSWDRLGSPLHF
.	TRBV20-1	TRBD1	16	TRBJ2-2	TGCAGTGCTAGTAAATTCGGGACAGGGGGGACCGGGGAGCTGTTTTTT	CSASKFGTGGTGELFF
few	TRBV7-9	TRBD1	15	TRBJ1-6	TGTGCCAGCAGCTTAGAGGGGGCGGGCAATTCACCCCTCCACTTT	CASSLEGAGNSPLHF
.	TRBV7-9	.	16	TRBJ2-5	TGTGCCAGCAGCTTAGTAAGAGCCCTAGGCCGAGAGACCCAGTACTTC	CASSLVRALGRETQYF
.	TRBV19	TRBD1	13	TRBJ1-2	TGTGCCAGCTTACAGGGGGCGAACTATGGCTACACCTTC	CASLQGANYGYTF